The 25 T cell receptor beta chains given below trace back to one sample, sequenced in a study of CD8 T cells in Susac syndrome. Reverse transcription of roughly 0.45 to 1 ug RNA was carried out with random hexamers. Each CDR3 protein is one row after TCRdb ran MiXCR on the immunoSEQ multiplex PCR reads. Of fewer than 80,000 distinct CDR3 sequences in the sample, around 95% were seen once. Sequenced: CD8+ T cells from PBMCs. These receptors originate from a human donor in good health.

Written as DNA, the CDR3 is TGCAGCGTTATTCCGACAGGGGGAGCCGAGCAGTACGTC. Its protein is CSVIPTGGAEQYV. The gene calls are TRBV29-1 and TRBJ2-7; the match to TRBD1 covers 9 bases. Unmatched junction bases numbered 8, after V lost 5 bases and J lost 6 bases. Germline-derived CDR1 and CDR2 are SQVTM and ANQGSEA. The CDR3 loop spans 13 amino acids.

This sequence joins TRBV7-6 and TRBJ1-5; the D gene is possibly TRBD1 (5 bases). This CDR3 has 15 residues. Trimming cost V 5 bases and J 4 bases, with 15 bases left between them. Germline CDR1 is SGHVS and CDR2 is FNYEAQ. The CDR3 protein is CASSPAVGGNQPQHF. The CDR3 coding sequence is TGTGCCAGCAGCCCTGCAGTCGGGGGAAATCAGCCCCAGCATTTT.

This clonotype was detected once. The V and J genes are TRBV4-1 and TRBJ1-1; the D gene is possibly TRBD1 (5 bases). This CDR3 contains 17 residues. V was pared by 0 bases and J by 3 bases, with 17 bases between. Germline-derived CDR1 and CDR2 are MGHRA and YSYEKL. For the CDR3, the DNA is TGCGCCAGCAGCCAAGAGGGGCCACCTATAGGGTACACTGAAGCTTTCTTT. The encoded protein is CASSQEGPPIGYTEAFF.

This sequence joins TRBV7-3 and TRBJ2-1; perhaps TRBD2 as D (5 bases). Trimming removed 5 bases at V and 0 bases at J, with 5 bases between. Germline-derived CDR1 and CDR2 are SGHTA and FQGTGA. The CDR3 has 13 amino acids. CDR3 DNA sequence: TGTGCCAGCAGCGACTACTCCTACAATGAGCAGTTCTTC. Encoded protein: CASSDYSYNEQFF.

Remarks on this clonotype: One end of the junction is discordant with germline, which a read error may explain. V usage is TRBV20-1 and J usage is TRBJ2-3; 8 bases are shared with TRBD2. Germline V gene sequence: CDR1 DFQATT, CDR2 SNEGSKA (reference sequence). This CDR3 has 14 residues. Written as DNA, the CDR3 is TGCAGTGTTAGAGCGGGGGCTCAACTCGGTACGCAGTATTTT. Residues: CSVRAGAQLGTQYF.

The CDR3 DNA is TGTGCCAGCAGCCGGGGGCGACAGTACTATGGCTACACCTTC. Its protein is CASSRGRQYYGYTF. This chain uses TRBV3-1 with TRBJ1-2; weak D call: TRBD1 (6 bases). The germline V and J ends were trimmed by 4 bases and 3 bases, with 12 bases remaining between them. The CDR3 is 14 residues long. From germline, CDR1 is LGHDT and CDR2 YNNKEL (reference sequence).

This chain joins TRBV5-6 and TRBJ2-5; D is uncertain. This CDR3 region has 13 residues. Germline CDR1 and CDR2: SGHDT and YYEEEE. V lost 3 bases, J lost 4 bases, and 10 bases lay in between. CDR3 residues: CASSSAWAETQYF. The DNA of the CDR3 is TGTGCCAGCAGCTCCGCGTGGGCAGAGACCCAGTACTTC.

The V gene is TRBV7-9, the J gene TRBJ2-1, with D perhaps TRBD2 (7 bases). With 4 bases removed from V and 5 bases from J, the gap between germline ends came to 15 bases. CDR3 length: 15 residues. The germline V gene encodes CDR1 SEHNR and CDR2 FQNEAQ (reference sequence). The CDR3: CASSSSGGRDNEQFF. The CDR3 nucleotides are TGTGCCAGCAGCTCTTCGGGGGGCCGAGACAATGAGCAGTTCTTC.

This CDR3 reads CAISESGTGIMNTEAFF. For the CDR3, the DNA is TGTGCCATCAGTGAGTCGGGGACTGGGATCATGAACACTGAAGCTTTCTTT. The rearrangement uses TRBV10-3 and TRBJ1-1; TRBD1 might be the D (5 bases). The CDR3 is made up of 17 amino acids. Germline V gene lookup returns CDR1 ENHRY and CDR2 SYGVKD. V was pared by 0 bases and J by 0 bases, with 14 bases between.

With respect to this clonotype: An end of the junction differs from the germline gene, which may be a read error. The V gene is TRBV5-6, the J gene TRBJ2-1, with 7 bases aligning to TRBD2. CDR1 and CDR2 from the germline V gene are SGHDT and YYEEEE. The CDR3 is 12 residues long. The CDR3 coding sequence is TGTGCCAGCAGCGAATTAAGCGGGGTAGGGGTCTTC. Protein: CASSELSGVGVF.

The rearrangement joins TRBV7-9 to TRBJ1-1, with D maybe TRBD1 (5 bases). The germline V gene encodes CDR1 SEHNR and CDR2 FQNEAQ (reference sequence). V was shortened by 3 bases and J by 0 bases, with 11 bases between the two germline ends. There are 15 residues in the CDR3. CDR3 protein: CASSLPGHMNTEAFF. The CDR3, as DNA: TGTGCCAGCAGCTTGCCAGGGCATATGAACACTGAAGCTTTCTTT.

J is TRBJ2-1 and V is TRBV5-4, with D possibly called TRBD1 or TRBD2 (6 bases each). Germline CDR1 is SGHNT and CDR2 is YYREEE (reference sequence). The germline V and J ends were trimmed by 1 base and 5 bases, with 10 bases remaining between them. The CDR3 is made up of 14 amino acids. CDR3 protein: CASSLTGANNEQFF. The CDR3 region has the DNA TGTGCCAGCAGCTTGACGGGGGCTAACAATGAGCAGTTCTTC. Based on the CDR3 plus reference TRBV5-4 and TRBJ2-1, the full variable domain is ETGVTQSPTHLIKTRGQQVTLRCSSQSGHNTVSWYQQALGQGPQFIFQYYREEENGRGNFPPRFSGLQFPNYSSELNVNALELDDSALYLCASSLTGANNEQFFGPGTRLTVL.

The rearrangement joins TRBV7-6 to TRBJ2-5; a weak D match, TRBD1 (5 bases). Germline assignment: CDR1 SGHVS and CDR2 FNYEAQ. V gave up 1 base and J gave up 5 bases, with 23 bases separating them. The CDR3 contains 18 residues. The CDR3 nucleotides are TGTGCCAGCAGCTTAGACCCTGACAGACGTGCGTTAGGGGAGACCCAGTACTTC. Its translation: CASSLDPDRRALGETQYF.

The chain carries TRBV7-9 and TRBJ1-1, with D uncertain. Per germline, CDR1 SEHNR and CDR2 FQNEAQ (reference sequence). V was cut by 0 bases and J by 10 bases, with 6 bases left in between. CDR3 length: 11 amino acids. The CDR3 loop reads CASSLAYGAFF. The CDR3 DNA reads as TGTGCCAGCAGCTTAGCTTATGGAGCTTTCTTT.

The chain uses TRBV5-1 and TRBJ2-7; 8 nucleotides agree with TRBD1. CDR1 SGHRS and CDR2 YFSETQ come from the germline V gene. The ends lost 4 bases at V and 2 bases at J; junction bases unmatched: 14. The CDR3 contains 17 residues. Here the CDR3 DNA reads TGCGCCAGCAGCGTGGAAACAACAGGGGGAATCGCCTACGAGCAGTACTTC. Its protein product is CASSVETTGGIAYEQYF.

This chain links TRBV24-1 with TRBJ2-5; 12 nucleotides match TRBD2. The CDR3 spans 17 residues. Germline assignment: CDR1 KGHDR and CDR2 SFDVKD. V gave up 4 bases and J gave up 0 bases; unmatched junction bases: 5. The CDR3 loop is CATSDPGLAGNQETQYF. The CDR3 nucleotides are TGTGCCACCAGTGACCCCGGACTAGCGGGGAACCAAGAGACCCAGTACTTC.

This clonotype was observed a handful of times. J is TRBJ2-2 and V is TRBV29-1; D remains unclear. Trimming cost V 1 base and J 0 bases, with 3 bases left between them. The CDR3 length is 13 residues. In germline, CDR1 is SQVTM, CDR2 ANQGSEA. The DNA for the CDR3 is TGCAGCGTTGAAGGGCCGAACACCGGGGAGCTGTTTTTT. As protein: CSVEGPNTGELFF.

The genes are TRBV12-3 or TRBV12-4 and TRBJ2-7; 7 bases are shared with TRBD2. V shed 4 bases, J shed 6 bases, and the junction held 6 bases outside the gene matches. The CDR3 sequence is 13 residues long. This CDR3 reads CASSYGEGVEQYV. The CDR3, as DNA: TGTGCCAGCAGTTACGGGGAGGGAGTCGAGCAGTACGTC.

V and J are TRBV4-1 and TRBJ2-7; D call uncertain. This CDR3 spans 15 amino acids. Germline lookup yields CDR1 MGHRA and CDR2 YSYEKL. Trimming cost V 0 bases and J 2 bases, with 11 bases left between them. The chain's CDR3 is CASSQDYTPAYEQYF. The CDR3 nucleotides read TGCGCCAGCAGCCAAGATTACACTCCTGCCTACGAGCAGTACTTC.

This chain links TRBV6-5 with TRBJ2-5; 7 positions agree with TRBD1. Germline V gene lookup returns CDR1 MNHEY and CDR2 SVGAGI. The length of the CDR3 is 15 residues. V shed 5 bases and J 5 bases; nucleotides not matched to a gene: 11. The CDR3: CASSHNTGERETQYF. The DNA of the CDR3 is TGTGCCAGCAGTCACAATACAGGGGAGAGGGAGACCCAGTACTTC.

V gene TRBV9 combines with J gene TRBJ1-2, with 7 bases fitting TRBD1. The CDR3 sequence is 16 residues long. Germline assignment: CDR1 SGDLS and CDR2 YYNGEE. With V trimmed by 3 bases and J by 4 bases, 12 bases remained unmatched. The CDR3 DNA reads TGTGCCAGCAGCGCCTCCGGGACAGCGGGTTCCTATGGCTACACCTTC. Translating it yields CASSASGTAGSYGYTF.

The rearrangement uses TRBV4-3 and TRBJ2-5, with 12 bases identical to TRBD2. CDR1 is LGHNA, CDR2 YSLEER, per germline. The CDR3 spans 18 residues. Losses at the gene ends were 0 bases for V and 5 bases for J; bases not matched to a gene: 10. In DNA, the CDR3 is TGCGCCAGCAGCCAAGATTGGCCTAGCGGGGGGGCCGTCGAGACCCAGTACTTC. This sequence encodes CASSQDWPSGGAVETQYF.

The J gene is TRBJ2-7, the V gene TRBV6-6; D not certain. The CDR3 has 13 residues. V gave up 2 bases and J gave up 3 bases, with 8 bases separating them. The V gene's germline CDR1 is MNHNY and CDR2 SVGAGI (reference sequence). For the CDR3, the DNA is TGTGCCAGCAGTTACCAGATGAACTACGAGCAGTACGTC. The encoded protein is CASSYQMNYEQYV.

The gene calls are TRBV27 and TRBJ1-4; 9 bases fit TRBD1. In germline, CDR1 is MNHEY, CDR2 SMNVEV (reference sequence). The CDR3 consists of 14 residues. The ends lost 6 bases at V and 9 bases at J; junction bases unmatched: 8. In nucleotides, the CDR3 is TGTGCCAGCAGATCGCCGGGACAGGGTCAAAAACTGTTTTTT. Protein sequence: CASRSPGQGQKLFF.

The sample holds one count of this clonotype. The J gene is TRBJ1-2, the V gene TRBV12-3 or TRBV12-4, with D unclear. This CDR3 comprises 15 residues. V lost 1 base, J lost 3 bases, and 12 bases lay in between. The CDR3: CASSLGTGYYYGYTF. The CDR3 coding sequence is TGTGCCAGCAGTTTAGGGACCGGTTACTACTATGGCTACACCTTC.